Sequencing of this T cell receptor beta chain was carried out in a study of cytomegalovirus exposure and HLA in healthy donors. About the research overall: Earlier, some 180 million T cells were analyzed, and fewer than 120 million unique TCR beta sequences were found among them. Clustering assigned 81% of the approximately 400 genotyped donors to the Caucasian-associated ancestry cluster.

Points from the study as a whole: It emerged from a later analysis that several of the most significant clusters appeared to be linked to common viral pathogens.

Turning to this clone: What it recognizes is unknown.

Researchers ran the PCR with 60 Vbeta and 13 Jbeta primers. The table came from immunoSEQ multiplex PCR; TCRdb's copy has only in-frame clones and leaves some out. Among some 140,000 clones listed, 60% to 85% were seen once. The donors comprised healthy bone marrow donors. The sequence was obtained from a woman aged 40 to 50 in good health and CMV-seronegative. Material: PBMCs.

CDR3 nucleotides: TGTGCCAGCAGCGTAGAAAACAGGGGGAAGGAGACCCAGTACTTC. Its translation is CASSVENRGKETQYF. The chain has TRBV9 and TRBJ2-5; 8 bases fit TRBD1. J was trimmed by 5 bases and V by 0 bases; bases with no gene match: 6. Germline assignment: CDR1 SGDLS and CDR2 YYNGEE. The CDR3 contains 15 residues.